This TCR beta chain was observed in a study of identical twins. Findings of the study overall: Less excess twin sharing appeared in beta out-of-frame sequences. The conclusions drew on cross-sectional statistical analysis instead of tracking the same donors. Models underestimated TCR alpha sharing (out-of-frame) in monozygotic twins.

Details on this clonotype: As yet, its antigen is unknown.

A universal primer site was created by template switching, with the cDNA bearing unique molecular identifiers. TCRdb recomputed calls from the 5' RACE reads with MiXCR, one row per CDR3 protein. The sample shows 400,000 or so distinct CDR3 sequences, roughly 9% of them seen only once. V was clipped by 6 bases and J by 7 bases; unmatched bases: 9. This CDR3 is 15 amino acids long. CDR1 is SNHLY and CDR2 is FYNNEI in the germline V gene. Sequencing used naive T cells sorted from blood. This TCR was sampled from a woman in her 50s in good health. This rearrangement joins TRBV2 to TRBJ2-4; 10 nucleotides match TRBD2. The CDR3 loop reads CASRDPSGRVNIQYF. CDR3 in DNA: TGTGCCAGCAGGGACCCTAGCGGGAGAGTGAACATTCAGTACTTC.